One sample yielded the 13 T cell receptor beta chains listed below, sequenced in a study of identifying expanded T cells in peripheral blood. The method was immunoSEQ multiplex PCR; TCRdb's version includes in-frame clones alone and lacks a portion of them. Found here are over 100,000 clones, about 88% of them singletons; the top ten hold around 8.2%. The sequenced sample consisted of blood. Receptor source: a person aged 18-70 years in good health.

This sequence joins TRBV4-1 and TRBJ1-5; D remains unclear. Germline CDR1 reads MGHRA; CDR2 reads YSYEKL. V lost 4 bases, J lost 5 bases, and 9 bases lay in between. The CDR3 is made up of 13 amino acids. CDR3 bases: TGCGCCAGCAGCCTAAGTACTGATCAGCCCCAGCATTTT. It specifies CASSLSTDQPQHF.

The rearrangement links TRBV30 to TRBJ1-3; maybe TRBD1 (5 bases). The germline V and J ends were trimmed by 1 base and 4 bases, with 8 bases remaining between them. The CDR3 covers 13 residues. The germline CDR1 and CDR2 sequences are GTSNPN and SVGIG (reference sequence). This chain's CDR3 is CAWSEGTGNTIYF. The CDR3 DNA follows: TGTGCCTGGAGTGAGGGGACCGGAAACACCATATATTTT.

This chain uses TRBV5-4 with TRBJ2-3; possibly TRBD1 for D (5 bases). The ends were cut back, 4 bases at V and 0 bases at J, with 12 bases in the middle. Germline V gives CDR1 SGHNT, CDR2 YYREEE (reference sequence). The CDR3 length is 15 residues. The CDR3 DNA reads as TGTGCCAGCAGCCAAGACAGACCTAGCACAGATACGCAGTATTTT. It encodes CASSQDRPSTDTQYF. Together with reference TRBV5-4 and TRBJ2-3, the CDR3 gives the full variable domain: ETGVTQSPTHLIKTRGQQVTLRCSSQSGHNTVSWYQQALGQGPQFIFQYYREEENGRGNFPPRFSGLQFPNYSSELNVNALELDDSALYLCASSQDRPSTDTQYFGPGTRLTVL.

J is TRBJ1-2 and V is TRBV5-1, with a possible D match to TRBD1 (5 bases). V lost 7 bases and J lost 6, with 16 bases in between. The CDR3 covers 13 residues. CDR1 and CDR2 (germline): SGHRS, YFSETQ. The DNA for the CDR3 is TGCGCCAGCGCTAGTGGGGCGATGAATGGCTACACCTTC. It codes for CASASGAMNGYTF.

This clone occurred once. The J gene is TRBJ1-3, the V gene TRBV4-1; D perhaps matches TRBD1 (5 bases). CDR3 length: 17 residues. Trimming shortened V by 4 bases and J by 0 bases, and 16 bases separated the two germline ends. Per germline, CDR1 MGHRA and CDR2 YSYEKL. The CDR3 region has the DNA TGCGCCAGCAGCCGGGGCGGCTTAATCGTCTCTGGAAACACCATATATTTT. It yields the protein CASSRGGLIVSGNTIYF.

This chain joins TRBV7-2 and TRBJ2-7; D not certain. Between the trimmed V and J ends, which lost 2 bases and 1 base, there was a span of 6 bases. Germline CDR1 SGHTA, CDR2 FQGNSA. This CDR3 spans 13 amino acids. The CDR3: CASSLRISYEQYF. CDR3 DNA: TGTGCCAGCAGCTTAAGGATTTCCTACGAGCAGTACTTC.

The gene calls are TRBV19 and TRBJ1-4; TRBD1 might be the D (5 bases). Germline-derived CDR1 and CDR2 are LNHDA and SQIVND (reference sequence). Trimming left V 2 bases short and J 0 bases short, with 10 bases between. The CDR3 totals 16 residues. The DNA for the CDR3 is TGTGCCAGTAGTATACGGCAGGGCGCAACTAATGAAAAACTGTTTTTT. As protein: CASSIRQGATNEKLFF.

V is TRBV7-2 and J is TRBJ1-6; TRBD1 might be the D (6 bases). The CDR3 sequence is 15 residues long. The germline V and J ends were trimmed by 2 bases and 8 bases, with 13 bases remaining between them. Germline V gene data show CDR1 as SGHTA and CDR2 as FQGNSA. The CDR3 sequence: CASSLSDRWYSPLHF. CDR3 DNA: TGTGCCAGCAGCTTAAGCGACAGGTGGTATTCACCCCTCCACTTT.

The rearrangement links TRBV6-1 to TRBJ1-5, with 7 bases matching TRBD1. J lost 5 bases, V lost 3 bases, and 10 bases had no gene match. Germline CDR1 MNHNS, CDR2 SASEGT. CDR3 size: 16 residues. This CDR3 is CASSDRPQGLYQPQHF. The CDR3, as DNA: TGTGCCAGCAGTGACCGTCCACAGGGGCTCTATCAGCCCCAGCATTTT.

The J gene is TRBJ1-1, the V gene TRBV19; 9 bases are a match to TRBD1. The CDR3 contains 17 residues. The V gene's germline CDR1 is LNHDA and CDR2 SQIVND (reference sequence). V lost 4 bases and J lost 7; bases outside the gene matches: 16. In DNA, the CDR3 is TGTGCCAGTAGTAGTTACTTTAGGACAGGGGTAGGGCTTGAAGCTTTCTTT. This gives the protein CASSSYFRTGVGLEAFF.

The chain links TRBV7-3 to TRBJ2-3, with D uncertain. The CDR3 covers 15 residues. Germline CDR1 SGHTA, CDR2 FQGTGA. Deletions cut 3 bases from V and 4 bases from J, with 14 bases between. CDR3 nucleotide sequence: TGTGCCAGCAGCTTGACATCGGTGCGCGCAGATACGCAGTATTTT. Translating gives CASSLTSVRADTQYF.

The chain uses TRBV7-9 and TRBJ1-6; unclear D gene. Trimming pared 2 bases from V and 7 bases from J, leaving 12 bases between. This CDR3 contains 15 residues. Per the germline V gene, CDR1 is SEHNR and CDR2 is FQNEAQ (reference sequence). The CDR3 loop is CASSLFDNTNSPLHF. As DNA, the CDR3 is TGTGCCAGCAGCTTATTCGACAATACCAATTCACCCCTCCACTTT.

This clone is a singleton in its sample. J is TRBJ2-2 and V is TRBV7-8, with a weak D call TRBD2 (5 bases). The CDR3 consists of 13 residues. With 5 bases removed from V and 5 bases from J, the gap between germline ends came to 9 bases. The germline V gene has CDR1 SGHVS and CDR2 FQNEAQ. The CDR3 region has the DNA TGTGCCAGCAGCGCAACGGGGACCGGGGAGCTGTTTTTT. Protein product: CASSATGTGELFF. The variable domain in full, with the rest retrieved from reference TRBV7-8 and TRBJ2-2, is GAGVSQSPRYKVAKRGQDVALRCDPISGHVSLFWYQQALGQGPEFLTYFQNEAQLDKSGLPSDRFFAERPEGSVSTLKIQRTQQEDSAVYLCASSATGTGELFFGEGSRLTVL.